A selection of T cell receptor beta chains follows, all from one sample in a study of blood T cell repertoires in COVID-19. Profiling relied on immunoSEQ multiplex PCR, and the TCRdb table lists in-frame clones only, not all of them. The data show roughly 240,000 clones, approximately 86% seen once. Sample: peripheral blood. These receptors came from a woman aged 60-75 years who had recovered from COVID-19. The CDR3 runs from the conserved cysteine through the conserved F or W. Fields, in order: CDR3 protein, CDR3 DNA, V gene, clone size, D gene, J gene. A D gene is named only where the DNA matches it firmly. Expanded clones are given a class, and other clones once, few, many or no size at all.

CASSRQGDTGANVLTF | TGTGCCAGCAGTCGACAGGGGGATACTGGGGCCAACGTCCTGACTTTC | TRBV6-6 | - | TRBD1 | TRBJ2-6
CASRSQVPTQYF | TGTGCCAGCAGGTCGCAGGTCCCGACCCAGTACTTC | TRBV12-3/TRBV12-4 | - | - | TRBJ2-5
CASSLSRVSGNTIYF | TGTGCCAGCAGTTTAAGCAGGGTCTCTGGAAACACCATATATTTT | TRBV27 | few | - | TRBJ1-3
CASSFGAAYEQYF | TGTGCCAGCAGTTTTGGGGCGGCTTACGAGCAGTACTTC | TRBV28 | - | - | TRBJ2-7
CASSLRGRDTEAFF | TGTGCCAGCAGTTTGCGGGGGCGCGACACTGAAGCTTTCTTT | TRBV27 | - | - | TRBJ1-1
CASSPGGTGSSETQYF | TGTGCCAGCTCACCGGGAGGGACAGGGAGCTCAGAGACCCAGTACTTC | TRBV18 | - | TRBD1 | TRBJ2-5
CASSQLSTGGNYGYTF | TGTGCCAGCAGCCAATTATCAACAGGGGGCAACTATGGCTACACCTTC | TRBV4-2 | - | TRBD1 | TRBJ1-2
CASSPQQGNTEAFF | TGTGCCAGCAGCCCTCAACAGGGAAACACTGAAGCTTTCTTT | TRBV5-4 | - | - | TRBJ1-1
CASSTWDWTVAGTGELFF | TGTGCCAGCTCAACCTGGGATTGGACCGTCGCGGGCACCGGGGAGCTGTTTTTT | TRBV18 | - | - | TRBJ2-2
CASSLTLAGYQETQYF | TGTGCCAGCAGTTTAACCCTAGCGGGGTACCAAGAGACCCAGTACTTC | TRBV28 | once | TRBD2 | TRBJ2-5
CASSLTAYGYTF | TGTGCCAGCAGCTTGACAGCGTATGGCTACACCTTC | TRBV13 | - | - | TRBJ1-2
CASSFDRVDLHF | TGTGCCAGCAGCTTCGACAGGGTGGACCTCCACTTT | TRBV5-4 | - | TRBD1 | TRBJ1-6
CASSILTGENEKLFF | TGCGCCAGCAGCATATTGACAGGCGAAAATGAAAAACTGTTTTTT | TRBV5-1 | once | - | TRBJ1-4
CSVLQIGNTGELFF | TGCAGCGTTCTCCAAATCGGGAACACCGGGGAGCTGTTTTTT | TRBV29-1 | - | - | TRBJ2-2
CSVEQGSSYEQYF | TGCAGCGTTGAACAGGGGAGCTCCTACGAGCAGTACTTC | TRBV29-1 | - | - | TRBJ2-7
CASSLNQALEQFF | TGTGCCAGCAGTTTGAATCAAGCTCTTGAGCAGTTCTTC | TRBV12-3/TRBV12-4 | - | - | TRBJ2-1
CASSLSRQTHNSSPLHF | TGTGCCAGCAGCTTAAGTCGACAGACTCACAACAGTTCACCCCTCCACTTT | TRBV7-2 | - | - | TRBJ1-6
CASSKPAGRGNTDTQYF | TGTGCCAGCAGTAAGCCCGCGGGGAGGGGGAACACAGATACGCAGTATTTT | TRBV28 | once | - | TRBJ2-3